This passage covers 6 T cell receptor beta chains from one sample sequenced in a study of molecular identifiers for immune sequencing clone quantification. One entry per CDR3 protein results from TCRdb running MiXCR on the PCR reads. The repertoire has about 320,000 distinct CDR3 sequences, 24% of them found once; the top ten carry about 0.7%. Sequenced material: naive CD8+ T cells from blood, with Jurkat cell RNA spiked in. Sample subset: FACS-sorted CD8+CD4-CCR7+CD45RA+ naive T cells. These receptors were obtained from a human donor in good health. Some libraries in this study had Jurkat cell RNA spiked in.

J is TRBJ2-2 and V is TRBV29-1; D unclear. The V end lost 6 bases, the J end lost 1 base, and 9 bases lay between the germline ends. The CDR3 contains 13 residues. Per germline, CDR1 SQVTM and CDR2 ANQGSEA. As DNA, the CDR3 is TGCAGCGTACTTGGGGTGAACACCGGGGAGCTGTTTTTT. Translation gives CSVLGVNTGELFF.

This chain connects TRBV9 to TRBJ2-7, with 7 bases fitting TRBD2. The CDR3 length is 14 residues. The V gene end was trimmed by 2 bases and the J gene end by 6 bases; junction bases not matched to a gene: 8. The V gene's germline CDR1 is SGDLS and CDR2 YYNGEE. CDR3 amino acids: CASSVDGGSLEQYF. The CDR3 coding sequence is TGTGCCAGCAGCGTGGATGGCGGGAGTCTCGAGCAGTACTTC.

This clonotype was seen a handful of times. This chain uses TRBV5-6 with TRBJ2-7; D gene uncertain. Germline CDR1 is SGHDT and CDR2 is YYEEEE. The CDR3 runs 14 residues. The germline V and J ends were trimmed by 2 bases and 5 bases, with 14 bases remaining between them. The CDR3 is CASSLPAQRHEQYF. The CDR3 DNA reads as TGTGCCAGCAGCTTACCCGCTCAGAGGCACGAGCAGTACTTC.

The chain joins TRBV10-3 to TRBJ2-7; 8 bases agree with TRBD1. CDR1 is ENHRY and CDR2 is SYGVKD in the germline V gene. The CDR3 length is 14 residues. The trim removed 7 bases at V and 1 base at J, leaving 6 bases unmatched. CDR3 protein: CAINPRGPSYEQYF. DNA of the CDR3: TGTGCCATCAACCCCAGGGGGCCGTCCTACGAGCAGTACTTC.

This clonotype was counted many times. V usage is TRBV9 and J usage is TRBJ2-3, with 8 bases fitting TRBD2. The CDR3 has 15 amino acids. Per germline, CDR1 SGDLS and CDR2 YYNGEE. J gave up 5 bases and V 0 bases, and 5 bases lay outside the gene matches. Written as DNA, the CDR3 is TGTGCCAGCAGCGTAGGTGGCCGGGGGGGAGATACGCAGTATTTT. It is translated as CASSVGGRGGDTQYF.

This clonotype was picked up a small number of times. This chain joins TRBV27 and TRBJ2-3; possible D gene TRBD2, 6 bases. The CDR3 sequence is 15 residues long. Trimming left V 3 bases short and J 2 bases short, with 12 bases between. Germline CDR1 MNHEY, CDR2 SMNVEV (reference sequence). This CDR3 is CASSLGSGYTDTQYF. For the CDR3, the DNA is TGTGCCAGCAGTTTGGGTAGCGGATACACAGATACGCAGTATTTT.